Described below is a single T cell receptor (beta chain) sequence and its context. Its antigen is unknown. CDR1 is ENHRY and CDR2 is SYGVKD in the germline V gene. The CDR3 spans 13 residues. Trimming took off 4 bases at V and 4 bases at J, with 9 bases between the two ends. The record originates from a study of T cell responses to AZD1222 COVID-19 vaccine. Measured with immunoSEQ multiplex PCR; TCRdb has only the in-frame clones, and not every one. Here the sample spans 150,000 to 160,000 clones, approximately 90% being singletons. Study-wide points: Donor demographics were predominantly white British with a female majority; clonal diversity may be underestimated. Unmutated regions of variants are reportedly targeted by nearly half of spike-specific TCRs. The CD4 TCRs associated with vaccination extended across spike and predominated at 160-218 and 743-854. The number of AZD1222 recipients seropositive at baseline was only five to seven.

The J gene is TRBJ2-3, the V gene TRBV10-3, with D tentatively TRBD1 (6 bases). This clonotype originated in an adult in good health. Material: peripheral blood, obtained on day 0 of AZD1222 vaccination. CDR3 region: CAISVAGADTQYF. CDR3 nucleotide sequence: TGTGCCATCAGTGTTGCAGGGGCAGATACGCAGTATTTT.